The rows below give T cell receptor beta chains drawn from one sample of a study of cytomegalovirus exposure and HLA in healthy donors. Data came from immunoSEQ multiplex PCR; TCRdb stores just in-frame clones and leaves some out. The sample yields roughly 97,000 clones, 81% seen once. The specimen sequenced was PBMCs. All receptors come from a middle-aged man in good health and CMV-seropositive. Both conserved end residues are part of each CDR3. Fields, in order: D gene, V gene, clone size, J gene, CDR3 DNA, CDR3 protein. A D gene is named only where the DNA matches it firmly. Only part of the rows carry a size: once, few, many, or a class if the clone is expanded.

.	TRBV2	.	TRBJ2-7	TGTGCCAGCCTCGGACTAATCTACGAGCAGTACTTC	CASLGLIYEQYF
.	TRBV19	.	TRBJ1-2	TGTGCCAGTAGTATGGGAACAGGAAACTATGGCTACACCTTC	CASSMGTGNYGYTF
.	TRBV5-1	.	TRBJ1-6	TGCGCCAGCAGCTCCAGGGATTCACCCCTCCACTTT	CASSSRDSPLHF
.	TRBV11-3	.	TRBJ2-6	TGTGCCAGCAGCTTAGATCCCGCGGGGACCGTCCTGACTTTC	CASSLDPAGTVLTF
.	TRBV28	once	TRBJ2-3	TGTGCCAGCCGAACCCACCCGGCAGATACGCAGTATTTT	CASRTHPADTQYF
.	TRBV5-4	.	TRBJ1-1	TGTGCCAGCAGCCCCCCGGTCCCCATGAACACTGAAGCTTTCTTT	CASSPPVPMNTEAFF
TRBD2	TRBV5-1	.	TRBJ2-5	TGCGCCAGCAGTCGTAGCGGGGCGCTCCAAGAGACCCAGTACTTC	CASSRSGALQETQYF
.	TRBV19	few	TRBJ2-4	TGTGCCAGTAGTCCCCCAGGGAGGCGGAAAAACATTCAGTACTTC	CASSPPGRRKNIQYF
.	TRBV18	.	TRBJ2-7	TGTGCCAGCTCACCACCGGTTACAGCCGTCCACGAGCAGTACTTC	CASSPPVTAVHEQYF
TRBD2	TRBV4-2	.	TRBJ2-2	TGTGCCAGCGGACTAGCGGGAGAGGCCGCCGGGGAGCTGTTTTTT	CASGLAGEAAGELFF
TRBD2	TRBV5-1	few	TRBJ2-3	TGCGCCTCCCGCGAAGGGGCGGGAGATACAGATACGCAGTATTTT	CASREGAGDTDTQYF
.	TRBV2	.	TRBJ2-7	TGTGCCAGCAGTGAGGGGCAGGCCTCCTACGAGCAGTACTTC	CASSEGQASYEQYF
TRBD1	TRBV19	.	TRBJ2-7	TGTGCCAGTAGTATCGGGACAGCTCGCTACGAGCAGTACTTC	CASSIGTARYEQYF
.	TRBV7-6	.	TRBJ2-7	TGTGCCAGCAGCTCCCTATCTACGAAGCAGTACTTC	CASSSLSTKQYF
.	TRBV9	.	TRBJ2-4	TGTGCCAGCAGCCCGTTAGGGGCTGGCATTCAGTACTTC	CASSPLGAGIQYF
TRBD1	TRBV7-9	.	TRBJ2-7	TGTGCCAGTAGCCCGGGGACAGGGGGCGCGTACGAGCAGTACTTC	CASSPGTGGAYEQYF
.	TRBV18	.	TRBJ2-5	TGTGCCAGCGGTCCAGGGCGAATCCAAGAGACCCAGTACTTC	CASGPGRIQETQYF
TRBD1	TRBV7-3	.	TRBJ1-6	TGTGCCAGCAGCCTACAGGGGGCGGGGAATTCACCCCTCCACTTT	CASSLQGAGNSPLHF
.	TRBV5-1	few	TRBJ2-1	TGCGCCAGCAGCTTGTGGGGCTATGAGCAGTTCTTC	CASSLWGYEQFF
.	TRBV19	.	TRBJ2-6	TGTGCCAGTACCCCTTACTCTGGGGCCAACGGCCTGACTTTC	CASTPYSGANGLTF
TRBD1	TRBV4-1	.	TRBJ1-4	TGCGCCAGCAGCCGAGACAGGGCTGCAACTAATGAAAAACTGTTTTTT	CASSRDRAATNEKLFF
TRBD1	TRBV27	once	TRBJ2-2	TGTGCCAGCCGTACAGGGGGCAATCACGGGGAGCTGTTTTTT	CASRTGGNHGELFF
.	TRBV4-2	.	TRBJ1-2	TGTGCCAGCAAATCCAGGGCCGGCTATGGCTACACCTTC	CASKSRAGYGYTF
.	TRBV11-2	few	TRBJ2-2	TGTGCCAGCAGCTTGGAGGCCGGGGAGCTGTTTTTT	CASSLEAGELFF
TRBD1	TRBV30	.	TRBJ2-7	TGTGCCTGGGTGGGACAGGGGAAAAACGAGCAGTACTTC	CAWVGQGKNEQYF
TRBD2	TRBV15	.	TRBJ2-7	TGTGCCACCAGCAGAGCCTACCCGGGGGGTAGTAACGAGCAGTACTTC	CATSRAYPGGSNEQYF
.	TRBV11-2	.	TRBJ2-7	TGTGCCAGCAGCCTCCGAGTCAGGAACGAGCAGTACTTC	CASSLRVRNEQYF
TRBD1	TRBV28	.	TRBJ1-2	TGTGCCAGCAGTTTATCAGGGGGCGCTTACGGCTACACCTTC	CASSLSGGAYGYTF
.	TRBV7-2	.	TRBJ1-1	TGTGCCAGCAGCTTCGCAGGGAAAGGGACTGAAGCTTTCTTT	CASSFAGKGTEAFF
TRBD2	TRBV28	.	TRBJ2-7	TGTGCCAGCAGTCCCCCCAGCGGGAGTTTCTACGAGCAGTACTTC	CASSPPSGSFYEQYF
.	TRBV15	few	TRBJ2-5	TGTGCCACCAGCAGAGATCCCCGCGGCGGGGAGACCCAGTACTTC	CATSRDPRGGETQYF
.	TRBV27	.	TRBJ2-5	TGTGCCAGCAGTTTAGAGGGTCTGGGGACCCAGTACTTC	CASSLEGLGTQYF
.	TRBV5-4	.	TRBJ1-3	TGTGCCAGCAGCTTGGCAGGGGCTGGAAACACCATATATTTT	CASSLAGAGNTIYF
.	TRBV7-9	.	TRBJ1-1	TGTTCCAGCAGCCCCCCAGGAAACACTGAAGCTTTCTTT	CSSSPPGNTEAFF
TRBD1	TRBV5-1	once	TRBJ1-1	TGCGCCAGCAGCTTCTATGGGACAGGGGGCGGGTTGGACACTGAAGCTTTCTTT	CASSFYGTGGGLDTEAFF
.	TRBV29-1	.	TRBJ2-5	TGCAGCGTGGGCAGGGAGACCCAGTACTTC	CSVGRETQYF
TRBD1	TRBV9	.	TRBJ1-1	TGTGCCAGCAGCGTAGGAGACAGGGCTACTGAAGCTTTCTTT	CASSVGDRATEAFF
.	TRBV11-2	.	TRBJ2-1	TGTGCCAGCAGCTTAGTGTGGCCTTCGAACAATGAGCAGTTCTTC	CASSLVWPSNNEQFF
TRBD2	TRBV19	.	TRBJ2-7	TGTGCCAGTAGTGCTCGGCGGGGGGCCGCCTACGAGCAGTACTTC	CASSARRGAAYEQYF
TRBD1	TRBV5-4	.	TRBJ1-6	TGTGCCAGCAGCTTGGGGGGACAGGGACTCAAGAATTCACCCCTCCACTTT	CASSLGGQGLKNSPLHF